Below, one T cell receptor beta chain is given with its context. The antigen is unknown. There are 14 residues in the CDR3. V was shortened by 6 bases and J by 8 bases, with 19 bases between the two germline ends. Germline assignment: CDR1 MNHEY and CDR2 SVGAGI. This specimen comes from a study of cytomegalovirus exposure and HLA in healthy donors. General study points: The classifier, whose performance was assessed in both the original and validation cohorts, reportedly diagnosed cytomegalovirus status with high specificity and sensitivity. HLA alleles showed associations with about 15,000 TCR beta sequences in a later analysis, at a 0.05 false discovery rate.

Amplification used 60 Vbeta primers and 13 Jbeta primers. The data were produced by immunoSEQ multiplex PCR, yet TCRdb's version contains in-frame clones alone and is incomplete. The sample's table shows 140,000 to 150,000 clones. The rearrangement links TRBV6-5 to TRBJ1-2; TRBD1 is a possible D gene (6 bases). The TCR sequence derives from a male donor in good health and CMV-seronegative. The specimen sequenced was PBMCs. CDR3 protein: CASSGEGGVKGYTF. CDR3 nucleotide sequence: TGTGCCAGCAGCGGCGAAGGGGGAGTTAAGGGCTACACCTTC.